This T cell receptor (beta chain) was documented in a study of T cell responses to AZD1222 COVID-19 vaccine (TCRdb year 2021). Study-wide context: Because spike-specific TCR depth and breadth did not differ between the two schedules, AZD1222 recipients who got a second dose at roughly 4 weeks were pooled with those who got a second dose at roughly 12 weeks. TCR sequencing was performed for about 240 trial participants, of whom approximately 200 were given two doses of AZD1222 and around 25 were given two doses of MenACWY control vaccine. Trial participants were enrolled into age subgroups of 18-55, 56-69 and 70-plus years, which contained around 140, 26 and 57 TCR-sequenced participants, respectively.

Inclusive of the bounding cysteine and phenylalanine, the CDR3 is 15 residues long. Of the read, only the CDR3 DNA is kept; its 45 bases are in frame from base 1. The CDR1 and CDR2 encoded by the germline V gene are MNHEY and SVGEGT. Trimming takes 6 bases off V and 5 bases off J; junction bases not matched to a gene: 7. Overall study outcomes, separate from this receptor: The vaccine-associated CD4 TCRs covered the entire spike protein, and the dominant responses fell in regions 160-218 and 743-854. Because no day 14 peak-response samples were available, repertoires were characterized only after the peak T cell response. Participants were mostly white British, with more females than males. The authors suggested clonal diversity may have been underestimated. In the small 56-69-year group, the increase in depth fell short of significance, most likely because of low power. A significant rise in spike-specific TCR breadth and depth was observed after two AZD1222 doses relative to day 0 and relative to MenACWY recipients. Reportedly, close to half of the unique spike-specific TCRs recognized epitopes lying outside the regions that are mutated in the B.1.351 and B.1.1.7 variants. Conclusions about previously exposed vaccinees were limited because only a handful of AZD1222 recipients were SARS-CoV-2 seropositive at baseline.

Sample time point, as interpreted from the label and publication: baseline before first vaccination. Vaccinee samples were obtained from the UK trials COV001 and COV002, which included a single-blind randomized controlled phase 2/3 trial of AZD1222 (ChAdOx1 nCoV-19) in healthy adults. For TCRbeta chain sequencing, PBMC samples were collected from trial participants at day 0 and at day 28 after the second dose. The CDR3 regions of human TCRbeta chains were analyzed by immunosequencing. In the source study's methods: TCRs in the repertoires were compared against a reference library of SARS-CoV-2-specific TCRs that had been generated with the MIRA antigen-specificity platform. Breadth was defined as the fraction of unique TCRs that were SARS-CoV-2-associated, and depth was defined as the fraction of total T cells that were SARS-CoV-2-associated. Using the MIRA data, every spike-specific TCR was mapped to the spike region that the TCR reacted to and assigned to either a CD4 or a CD8 class. Log10-transformed breadth and depth values were compared by one-way ANOVA with Sidak's multiple comparisons tests. In its TCRdb copy, this immuneACCESS table keeps in-frame sequences only and misses some clones. Where compared with another copy, unresolved V genes explain less than half of these, and the others have no known cause. The V and J calls and clone size are taken from that table; D and trimming were inferred from the DNA. Recorded for this sample are roughly 100,000 clones; roughly 87% of them occurred a single time. Of the sample, roughly 5% is held by the ten largest clones.

This clone was counted once. There is no known antigen for this receptor. Base-call qualities are not available, and no considerably larger clone is one nucleotide away. The specimen comprised peripheral blood, sampled on day 0 of AZD1222 vaccination. The rearrangement joined TRBV6-2 or TRBV6-3 to TRBJ2-5; the central 12 bases match TRBD2. This clonotype was obtained from an adult in good health. The CDR3 region has the sequence CASRPTSGGRETQYF. Read as DNA, the sequence is TGTGCCAGCAGGCCTACTAGCGGGGGGAGGGAGACCCAGTACTTC.